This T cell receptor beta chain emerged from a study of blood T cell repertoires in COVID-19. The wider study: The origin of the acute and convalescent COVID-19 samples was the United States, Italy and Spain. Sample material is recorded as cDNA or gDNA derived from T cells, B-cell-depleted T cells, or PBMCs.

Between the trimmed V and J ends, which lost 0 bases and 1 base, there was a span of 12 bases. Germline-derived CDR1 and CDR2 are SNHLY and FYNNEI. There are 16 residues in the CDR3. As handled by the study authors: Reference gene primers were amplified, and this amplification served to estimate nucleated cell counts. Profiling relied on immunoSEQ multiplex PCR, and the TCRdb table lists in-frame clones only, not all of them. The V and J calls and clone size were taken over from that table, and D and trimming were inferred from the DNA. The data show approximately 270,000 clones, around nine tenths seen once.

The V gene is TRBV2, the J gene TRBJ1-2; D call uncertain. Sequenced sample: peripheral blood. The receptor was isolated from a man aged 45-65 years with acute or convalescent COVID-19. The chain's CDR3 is CASSEAGRSFNYGYTF. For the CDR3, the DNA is TGTGCCAGCAGTGAAGCAGGGAGGTCTTTTAACTATGGCTACACCTTC.